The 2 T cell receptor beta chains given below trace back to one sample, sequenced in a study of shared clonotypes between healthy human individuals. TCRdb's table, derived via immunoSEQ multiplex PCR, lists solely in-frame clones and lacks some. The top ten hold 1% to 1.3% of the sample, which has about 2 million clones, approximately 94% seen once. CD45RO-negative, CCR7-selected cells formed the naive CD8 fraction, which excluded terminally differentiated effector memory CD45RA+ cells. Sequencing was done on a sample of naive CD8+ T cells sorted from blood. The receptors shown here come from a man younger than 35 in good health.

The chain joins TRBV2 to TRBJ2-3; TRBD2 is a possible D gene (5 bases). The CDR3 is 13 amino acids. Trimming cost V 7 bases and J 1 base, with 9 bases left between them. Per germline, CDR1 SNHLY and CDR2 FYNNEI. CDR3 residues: CASTVEGTDTQYF. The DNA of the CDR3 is TGTGCCAGCACCGTGGAGGGCACAGATACGCAGTATTTT.

The CDR3 region is CARGSIFYEQYF. CDR3 DNA sequence: TGTGCCAGAGGGTCCATATTCTACGAGCAGTACTTC. The chain has TRBV25-1 and TRBJ2-7; the D is unclear. Trimming took 9 bases from V and 3 from J, leaving 12 bases between them. CDR3 length: 12 amino acids. CDR1 is MGHDK and CDR2 is SYGVNS in the germline V gene.